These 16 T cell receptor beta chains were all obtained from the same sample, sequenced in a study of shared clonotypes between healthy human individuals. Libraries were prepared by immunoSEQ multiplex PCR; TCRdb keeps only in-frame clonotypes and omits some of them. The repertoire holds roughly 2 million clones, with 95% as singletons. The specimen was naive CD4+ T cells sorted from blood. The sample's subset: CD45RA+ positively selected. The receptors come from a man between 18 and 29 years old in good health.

CDR3 nucleotides: TGTGCCAGCAGTGAAGGGTACACTTCCACCGGCTACACCTTC. It translates to CASSEGYTSTGYTF. The V gene is TRBV6-1, the J gene TRBJ1-2; D gene unclear. Between the trimmed V and J ends, which lost 1 base and 8 bases, there was a span of 14 bases. This CDR3 contains 14 residues. CDR1 is MNHNS and CDR2 is SASEGT in the germline V gene.

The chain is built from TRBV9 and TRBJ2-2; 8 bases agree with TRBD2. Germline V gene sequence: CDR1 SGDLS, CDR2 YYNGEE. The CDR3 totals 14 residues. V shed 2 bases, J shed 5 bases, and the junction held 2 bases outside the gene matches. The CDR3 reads CASSVTSETGELFF. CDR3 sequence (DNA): TGTGCCAGCAGCGTGACTAGCGAAACCGGGGAGCTGTTTTTT.

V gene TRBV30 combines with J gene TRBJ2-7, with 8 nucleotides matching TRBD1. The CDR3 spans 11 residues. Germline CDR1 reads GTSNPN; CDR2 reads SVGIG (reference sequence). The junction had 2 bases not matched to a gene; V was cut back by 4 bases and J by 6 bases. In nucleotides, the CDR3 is TGTGCCTGGAAAACAGGGGGCGAGCAGTACTTC. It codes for CAWKTGGEQYF.

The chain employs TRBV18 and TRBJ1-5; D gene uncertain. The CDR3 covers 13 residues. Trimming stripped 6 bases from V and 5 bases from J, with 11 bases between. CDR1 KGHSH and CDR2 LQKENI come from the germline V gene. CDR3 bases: TGTGCCAGCTCGAGGGAGGTTTATCAGCCCCAGCATTTT. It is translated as CASSREVYQPQHF.

The DNA for the CDR3 is TGTGCCAGCAGTGGGGCGACTAACATGGTCGGCTATGGCTACACCTTC. Protein sequence: CASSGATNMVGYGYTF. V usage is TRBV2 and J usage is TRBJ1-2; D unresolved. Trimming shortened V by 4 bases and J by 4 bases, and 19 bases separated the two germline ends. This CDR3 spans 16 amino acids. Looked up from germline, CDR1 is SNHLY and CDR2 is FYNNEI.

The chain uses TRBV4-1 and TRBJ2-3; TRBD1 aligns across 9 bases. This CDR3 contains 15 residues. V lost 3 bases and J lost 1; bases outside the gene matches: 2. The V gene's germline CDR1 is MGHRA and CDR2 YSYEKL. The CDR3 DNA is TGCGCCAGCAGCCATGGGGACAGGGGCACAGATACGCAGTATTTT. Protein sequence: CASSHGDRGTDTQYF.

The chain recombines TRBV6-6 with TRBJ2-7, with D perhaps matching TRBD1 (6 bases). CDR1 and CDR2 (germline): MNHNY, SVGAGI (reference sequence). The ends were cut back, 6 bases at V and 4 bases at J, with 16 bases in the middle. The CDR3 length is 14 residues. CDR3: CASSPQGTHYEQYF. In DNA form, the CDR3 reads TGTGCCAGCAGCCCACAGGGTACCCATTACGAGCAGTACTTC.

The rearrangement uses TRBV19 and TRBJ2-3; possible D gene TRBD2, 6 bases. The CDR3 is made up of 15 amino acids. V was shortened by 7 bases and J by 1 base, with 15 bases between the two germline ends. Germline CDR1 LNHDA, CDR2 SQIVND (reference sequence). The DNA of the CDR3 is TGTGCCAGTAAGAAGCACCCGGGGGGCACAGATACGCAGTATTTT. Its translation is CASKKHPGGTDTQYF.

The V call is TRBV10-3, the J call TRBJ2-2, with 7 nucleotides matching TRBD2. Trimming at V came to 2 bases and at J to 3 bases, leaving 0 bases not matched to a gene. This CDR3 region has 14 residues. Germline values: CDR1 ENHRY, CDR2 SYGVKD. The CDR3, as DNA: TGTGCCATCAGTGAGCGGGGGGACACCGGGGAGCTGTTTTTT. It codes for CAISERGDTGELFF.

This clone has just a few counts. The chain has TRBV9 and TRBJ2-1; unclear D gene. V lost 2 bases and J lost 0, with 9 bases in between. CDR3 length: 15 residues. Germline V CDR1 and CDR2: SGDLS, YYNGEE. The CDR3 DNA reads TGTGCCAGCAGCGTCGACTGGGGCTCCTACAATGAGCAGTTCTTC. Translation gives CASSVDWGSYNEQFF.

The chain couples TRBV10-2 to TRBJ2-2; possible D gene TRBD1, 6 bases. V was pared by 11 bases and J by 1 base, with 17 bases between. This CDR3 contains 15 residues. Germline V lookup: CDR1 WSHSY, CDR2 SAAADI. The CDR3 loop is CAGVSGTKNTGELFF. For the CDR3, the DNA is TGCGCCGGGGTGTCCGGGACAAAGAACACCGGGGAGCTGTTTTTT.

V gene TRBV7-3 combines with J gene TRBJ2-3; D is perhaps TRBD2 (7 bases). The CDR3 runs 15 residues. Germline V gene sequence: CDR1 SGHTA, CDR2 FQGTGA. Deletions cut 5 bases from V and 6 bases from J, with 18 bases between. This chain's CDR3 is CASSPSGGVSDTQYF. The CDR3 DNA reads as TGTGCCAGCAGCCCCTCGGGGGGCGTTTCGGATACGCAGTATTTT.

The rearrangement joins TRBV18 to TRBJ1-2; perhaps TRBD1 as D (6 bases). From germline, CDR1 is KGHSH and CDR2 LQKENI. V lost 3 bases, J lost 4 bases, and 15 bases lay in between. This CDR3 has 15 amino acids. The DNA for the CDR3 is TGTGCCAGCTCACCCGCGGGGGGCGGTAGCTATGGCTACACCTTC. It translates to CASSPAGGGSYGYTF.

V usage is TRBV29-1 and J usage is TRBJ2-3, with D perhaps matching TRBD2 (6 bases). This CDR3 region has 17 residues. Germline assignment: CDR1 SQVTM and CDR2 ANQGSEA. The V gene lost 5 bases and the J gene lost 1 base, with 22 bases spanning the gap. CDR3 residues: CSVRFMAGWRGTDTQYF. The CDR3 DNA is TGCAGCGTTAGGTTTATGGCGGGCTGGAGGGGCACAGATACGCAGTATTTT.

CDR3 in amino acids: CASSLVLSSGGQYF. The CDR3 DNA reads as TGTGCCAGCAGCTTAGTTCTTTCCTCCGGAGGCCAGTACTTC. The chain carries TRBV7-2 and TRBJ2-5, with D perhaps matching TRBD2 (5 bases). The germline V and J ends were trimmed by 1 base and 10 bases, with 16 bases remaining between them. The CDR3 consists of 14 residues. CDR1 SGHTA and CDR2 FQGNSA come from the germline V gene. The full variable domain, in which reference TRBV7-2 and TRBJ2-5 provide the parts outside the CDR3, is GAGVSQSPSNKVTEKGKDVELRCDPISGHTALYWYRQSLGQGLEFLIYFQGNSAPDKSGLPSDRFSAERTGGSVSTLTIQRTQQEDSAVYLCASSLVLSSGGQYFGPGTRLLVL.

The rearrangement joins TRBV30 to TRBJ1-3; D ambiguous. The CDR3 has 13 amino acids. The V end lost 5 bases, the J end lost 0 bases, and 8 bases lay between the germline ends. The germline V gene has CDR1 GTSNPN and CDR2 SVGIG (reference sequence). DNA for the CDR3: TGTGCCTGGGACAACGTCTCTGGAAACACCATATATTTT. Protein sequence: CAWDNVSGNTIYF.